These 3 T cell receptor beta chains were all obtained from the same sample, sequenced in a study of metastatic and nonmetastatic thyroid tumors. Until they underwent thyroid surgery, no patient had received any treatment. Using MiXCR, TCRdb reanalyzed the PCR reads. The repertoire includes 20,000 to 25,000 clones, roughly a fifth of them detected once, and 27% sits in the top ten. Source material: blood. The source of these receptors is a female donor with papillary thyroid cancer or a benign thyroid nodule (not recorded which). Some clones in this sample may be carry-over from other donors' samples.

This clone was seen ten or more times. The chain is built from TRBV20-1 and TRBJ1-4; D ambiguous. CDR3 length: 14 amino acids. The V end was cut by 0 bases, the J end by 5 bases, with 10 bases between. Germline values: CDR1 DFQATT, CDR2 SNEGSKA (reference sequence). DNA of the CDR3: TGCAGTGCTAGAGACGGACGGGAGAATGAAAAACTGTTTTTT. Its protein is CSARDGRENEKLFF.

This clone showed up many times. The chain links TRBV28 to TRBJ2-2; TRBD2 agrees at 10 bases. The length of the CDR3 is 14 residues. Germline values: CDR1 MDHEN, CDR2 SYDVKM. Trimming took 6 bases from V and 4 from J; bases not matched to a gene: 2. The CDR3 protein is CASRTSGTTGELFF. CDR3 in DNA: TGTGCCAGCAGAACTAGCGGGACCACCGGGGAGCTGTTTTTT.

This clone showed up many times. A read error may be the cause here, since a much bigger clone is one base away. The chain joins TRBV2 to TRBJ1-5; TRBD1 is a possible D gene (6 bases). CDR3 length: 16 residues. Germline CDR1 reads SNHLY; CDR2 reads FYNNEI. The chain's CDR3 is CASSELGRARGQPRHF. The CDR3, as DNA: TGTGCCAGCAGTGAACTGGGCAGGGCCCGAGGACAGCCCCGGCATTTT.